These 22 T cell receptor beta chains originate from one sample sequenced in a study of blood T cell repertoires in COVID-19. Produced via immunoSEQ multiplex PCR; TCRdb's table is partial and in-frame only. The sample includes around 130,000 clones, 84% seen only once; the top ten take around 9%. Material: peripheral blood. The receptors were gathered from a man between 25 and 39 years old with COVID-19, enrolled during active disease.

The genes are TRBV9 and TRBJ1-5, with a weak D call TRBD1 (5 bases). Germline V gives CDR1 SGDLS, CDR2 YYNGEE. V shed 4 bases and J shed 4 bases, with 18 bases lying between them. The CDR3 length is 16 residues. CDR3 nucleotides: TGTGCCAGCAGCCAAGGAGGGAGGGGCCTGAATCAGCCCCAGCATTTT. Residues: CASSQGGRGLNQPQHF.

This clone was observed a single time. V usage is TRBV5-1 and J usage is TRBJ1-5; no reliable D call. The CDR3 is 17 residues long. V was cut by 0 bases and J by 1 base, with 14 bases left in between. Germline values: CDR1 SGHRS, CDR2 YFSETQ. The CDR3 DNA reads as TGCGCCAGCAGCTTGGAACCTTCCGGGGTGAGCAATCAGCCCCAGCATTTT. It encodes CASSLEPSGVSNQPQHF.

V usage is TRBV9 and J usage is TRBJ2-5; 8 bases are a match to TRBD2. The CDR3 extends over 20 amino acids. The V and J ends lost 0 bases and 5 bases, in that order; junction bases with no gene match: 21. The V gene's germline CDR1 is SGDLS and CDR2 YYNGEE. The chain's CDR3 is CASSVGIAGTGAFGGETQYF. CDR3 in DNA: TGTGCCAGCAGCGTAGGAATAGCGGGAACCGGAGCCTTTGGAGGGGAGACCCAGTACTTC.

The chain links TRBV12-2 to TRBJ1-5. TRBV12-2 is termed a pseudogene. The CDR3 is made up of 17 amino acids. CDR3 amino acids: CASRLGGGNVARAAQHF. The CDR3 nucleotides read TGTGCAAGTCGCTTAGGAGGCGGGAACGTCGCGAGGGCGGCCCAGCATTTT.

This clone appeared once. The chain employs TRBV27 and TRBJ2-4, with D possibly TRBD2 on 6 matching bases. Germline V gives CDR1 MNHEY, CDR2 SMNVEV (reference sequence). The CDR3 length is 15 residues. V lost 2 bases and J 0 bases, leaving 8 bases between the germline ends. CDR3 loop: CASSLGTLAKNIQYF. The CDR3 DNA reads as TGTGCCAGCAGTTTAGGGACTTTAGCCAAAAACATTCAGTACTTC.

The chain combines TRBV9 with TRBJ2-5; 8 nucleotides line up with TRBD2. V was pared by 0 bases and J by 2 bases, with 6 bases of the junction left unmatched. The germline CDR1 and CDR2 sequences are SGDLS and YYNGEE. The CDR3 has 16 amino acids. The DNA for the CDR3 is TGTGCCAGCAGCGTAGGCGGACTAGCACAACAAGAGACCCAGTACTTC. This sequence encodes CASSVGGLAQQETQYF.

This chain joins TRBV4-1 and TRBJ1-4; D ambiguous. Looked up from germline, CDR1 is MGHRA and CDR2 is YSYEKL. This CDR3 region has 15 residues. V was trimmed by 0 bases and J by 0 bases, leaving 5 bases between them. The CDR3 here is CASSQESATNEKLFF. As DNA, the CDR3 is TGCGCCAGCAGCCAAGAGTCCGCAACTAATGAAAAACTGTTTTTT.

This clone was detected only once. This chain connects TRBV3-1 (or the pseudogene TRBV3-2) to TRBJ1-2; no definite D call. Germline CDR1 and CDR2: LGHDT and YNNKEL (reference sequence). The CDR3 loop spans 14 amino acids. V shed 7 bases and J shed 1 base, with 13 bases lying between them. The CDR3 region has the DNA TGTGCCAGCACCCGGAAAGGGAGTAACTATGGCTACACCTTC. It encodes CASTRKGSNYGYTF.

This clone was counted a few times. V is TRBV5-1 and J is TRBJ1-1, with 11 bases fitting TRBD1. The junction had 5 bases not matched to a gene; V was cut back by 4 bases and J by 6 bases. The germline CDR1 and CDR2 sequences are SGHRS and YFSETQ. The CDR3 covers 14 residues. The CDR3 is CASSRTGGASEAFF. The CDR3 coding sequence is TGCGCCAGCAGCAGGACAGGGGGCGCTTCTGAAGCTTTCTTT.

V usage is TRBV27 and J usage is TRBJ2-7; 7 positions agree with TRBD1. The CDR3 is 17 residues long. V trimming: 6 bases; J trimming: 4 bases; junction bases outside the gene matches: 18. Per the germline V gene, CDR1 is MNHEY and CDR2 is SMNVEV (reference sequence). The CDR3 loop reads CASSHLERQGVEYEQYF. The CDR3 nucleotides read TGTGCCAGCAGCCACCTTGAAAGACAGGGAGTAGAGTACGAGCAGTACTTC.

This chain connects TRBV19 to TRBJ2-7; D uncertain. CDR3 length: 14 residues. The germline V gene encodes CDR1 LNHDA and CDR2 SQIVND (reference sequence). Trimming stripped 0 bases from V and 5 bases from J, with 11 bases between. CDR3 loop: CASSIDSRRNEQYF. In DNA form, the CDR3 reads TGTGCCAGTAGTATAGATTCGAGAAGAAACGAGCAGTACTTC. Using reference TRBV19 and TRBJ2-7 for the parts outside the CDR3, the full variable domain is DGGITQSPKYLFRKEGQNVTLSCEQNLNHDAMYWYRQDPGQGLRLIYYSQIVNDFQKGDIAEGYSVSREKKESFPLTVTSAQKNPTAFYLCASSIDSRRNEQYFGPGTRLTVT.

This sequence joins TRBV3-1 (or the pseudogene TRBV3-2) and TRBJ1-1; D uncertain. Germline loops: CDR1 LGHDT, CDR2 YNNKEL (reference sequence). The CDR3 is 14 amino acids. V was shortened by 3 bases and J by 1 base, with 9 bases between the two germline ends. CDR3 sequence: CASSHGVSNTEAFF. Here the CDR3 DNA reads TGTGCCAGCAGCCATGGAGTTTCGAACACTGAAGCTTTCTTT.

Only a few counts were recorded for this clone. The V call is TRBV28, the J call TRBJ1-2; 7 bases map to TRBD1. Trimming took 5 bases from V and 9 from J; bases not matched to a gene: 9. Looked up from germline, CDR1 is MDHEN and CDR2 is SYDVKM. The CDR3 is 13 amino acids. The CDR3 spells CASSPPQGDSYTF. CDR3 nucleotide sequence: TGTGCCAGCAGTCCCCCCCAGGGGGACAGCTACACCTTC.

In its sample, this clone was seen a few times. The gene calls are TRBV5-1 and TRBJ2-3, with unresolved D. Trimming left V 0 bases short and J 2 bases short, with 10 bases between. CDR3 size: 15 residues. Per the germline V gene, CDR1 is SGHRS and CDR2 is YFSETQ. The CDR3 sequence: CASSLAIAVTDTQYF. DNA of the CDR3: TGCGCCAGCAGCTTGGCGATTGCGGTCACAGATACGCAGTATTTT.

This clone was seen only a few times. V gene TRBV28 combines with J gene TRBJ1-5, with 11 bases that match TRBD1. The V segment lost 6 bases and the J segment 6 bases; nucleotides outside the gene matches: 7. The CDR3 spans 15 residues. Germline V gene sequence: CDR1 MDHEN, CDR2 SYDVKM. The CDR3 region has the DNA TGTGCCAGCAGCGCCGGGACAGGGGGGTTTCAGCCCCAGCATTTT. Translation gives CASSAGTGGFQPQHF.

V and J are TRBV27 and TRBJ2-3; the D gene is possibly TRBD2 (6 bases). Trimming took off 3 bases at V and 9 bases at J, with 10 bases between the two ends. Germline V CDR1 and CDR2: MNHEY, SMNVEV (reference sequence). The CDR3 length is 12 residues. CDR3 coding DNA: TGTGCCAGCAGTTTGGAGGGGCGGACGCAGTATTTT. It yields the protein CASSLEGRTQYF.

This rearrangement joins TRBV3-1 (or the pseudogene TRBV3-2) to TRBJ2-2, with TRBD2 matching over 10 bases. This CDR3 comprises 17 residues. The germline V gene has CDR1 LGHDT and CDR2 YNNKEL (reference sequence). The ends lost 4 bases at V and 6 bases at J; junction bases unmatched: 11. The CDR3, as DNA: TGTGCCAGCAGCCTCCTACTAGCGGGACCGAATGCCGGGGAGCTGTTTTTT. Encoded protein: CASSLLLAGPNAGELFF.

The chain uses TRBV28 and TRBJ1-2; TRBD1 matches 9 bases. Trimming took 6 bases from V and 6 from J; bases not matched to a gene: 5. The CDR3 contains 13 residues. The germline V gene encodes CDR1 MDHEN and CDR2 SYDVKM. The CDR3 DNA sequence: TGTGCCAGCAGACAGGGGGCTCGTGATGGCTACACCTTC. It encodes CASRQGARDGYTF.

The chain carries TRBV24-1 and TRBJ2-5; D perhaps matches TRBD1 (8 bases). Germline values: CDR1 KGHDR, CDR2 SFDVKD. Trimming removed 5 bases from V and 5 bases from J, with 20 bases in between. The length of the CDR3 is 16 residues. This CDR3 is CATSAFSRGRGETQYF. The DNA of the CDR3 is TGTGCCACCAGTGCTTTTTCCAGGGGGCGGGGGGAGACCCAGTACTTC.

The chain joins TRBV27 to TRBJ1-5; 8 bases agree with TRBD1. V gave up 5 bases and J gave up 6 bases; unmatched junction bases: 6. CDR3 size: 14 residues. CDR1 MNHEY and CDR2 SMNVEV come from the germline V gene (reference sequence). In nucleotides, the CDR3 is TGTGCCAGCAGTGGACAGGGAAAAACTCAGCCCCAGCATTTT. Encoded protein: CASSGQGKTQPQHF.

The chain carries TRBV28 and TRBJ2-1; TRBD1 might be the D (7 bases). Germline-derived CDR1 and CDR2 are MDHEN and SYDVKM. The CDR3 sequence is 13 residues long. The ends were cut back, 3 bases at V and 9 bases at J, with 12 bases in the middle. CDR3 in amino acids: CASSLRQGGEQFF. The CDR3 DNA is TGTGCCAGCAGTTTGCGACAGGGAGGTGAGCAGTTCTTC.

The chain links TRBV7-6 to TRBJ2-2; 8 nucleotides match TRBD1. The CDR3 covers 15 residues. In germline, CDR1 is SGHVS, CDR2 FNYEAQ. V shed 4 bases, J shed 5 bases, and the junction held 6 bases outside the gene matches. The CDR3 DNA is TGTGCCAGCAGCTACGGACAGGGAAGGACCGGGGAGCTGTTTTTT. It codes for CASSYGQGRTGELFF.